This entry is about one T cell receptor (beta chain). There is no known antigen for this receptor. Nothing much larger sits one base from this clone, and base qualities are not available. The data are from a study of blood T cell repertoires in COVID-19 (dated by TCRdb to the early 2020s). Context from the whole study: Samples from collaborators originated in the United States, Italy and Spain and spanned both the acute and convalescent phases of COVID-19. The dataset comprised deeply sampled blood TCRbeta repertoires from subjects exposed to, actively infected with, or recovered from COVID-19. The material from the prospective study consisted of cDNA or gDNA derived from T cells, B-cell-depleted T cells, or PBMCs. The samples were drawn from two sources: the first 160 participants of the ongoing ImmuneRACE study, and fewer than 1,500 subjects contributed by 6 global collaborators. Where available, HLA class I and class II types were obtained from metadata supplied by the sample provider rather than from assay-based typing. The repertoires were made available in a free public database intended to serve as a resource for research on the immune response to SARS-CoV-2. Nearly every sample came with metadata listing a de-identified subject ID, COVID-19 status, age in years and sex.

Whole blood was collected in K2EDTA tubes by collaborating institutions according to the institutions' own protocols. For TCRbeta analysis, collaborators shipped samples in one of three forms: frozen whole blood, isolated PBMCs, or DNA extracted from either of those sample types. The germline V gene provides CDR1 SGHRS and CDR2 YFSETQ. From cysteine to phenylalanine, the CDR3 is 15 amino acids long. The retained sequence is limited to the CDR3, 45 bases, with the frame set at the first base. Compared with germline, V lacks 2 bases and J lacks 6 bases; bases without a gene match: 9. Overall results and qualifications from the work: Clinical and demographic metadata were provided uncurated, with the amount varying by source and participant.

The immunoSEQ Assay, a bias-controlled multiplex PCR, was used to amplify TCRbeta CDR3 regions from genomic DNA. In the paper's pipeline: The number of nucleated cells in each sample was estimated from the amplification of reference gene primers within the assay. Sequence reads were collapsed and filtered to measure the absolute abundance of every unique TCRbeta CDR3 rearrangement. Productive Simpson clonality was computed per sample as the square root of Simpson's diversity index over productive rearrangements. TCRdb took over this immuneACCESS table, retaining in-frame rearrangements with V and J assigned. Such tables are incomplete; in checked studies, under half of the missing clones stem from an unresolved V gene, and the remainder is unexplained. The DNA gave D and trimming, while V, J and clone size come from that table. The sample records some 50,000 clones, 86% of which are singletons. Less than 5.5% of the sample lies in the top ten.

The chain employs TRBV5-1 and TRBJ2-7, with 9 junctional bases fitting TRBD1. Specimen: peripheral blood. The origin of this receptor is a man aged 40-55 years with active COVID-19. The DNA reads as follows: TGCGCCAGCAGCTTAACCACGGGACAGGGCTCCGAGCAGTACTTC. Its coded protein is CASSLTTGQGSEQYF.